A selection of T cell receptor beta chains follows, all from one sample in a study of blood T cell repertoires in COVID-19. Libraries were prepared by immunoSEQ multiplex PCR; TCRdb keeps only in-frame clonotypes and omits some of them. The table records hundreds of thousands of clones, around 91% of them present only once. The sequenced sample was PBMCs or T cells enriched from blood (not recorded which). Every receptor here comes from a woman aged 18-29 years who had recovered from COVID-19. The CDR3 runs from the conserved cysteine through the conserved F or W. D genes are given only for firm matches. Some rows have no size entry. The others give once, few or many, or a class for an expanded clone.

V: TRBV5-1
D: .
size: .
J: TRBJ1-1
CDR3: CASSLVGQGPEAFF
DNA: TGCGCCAGCAGCTTGGTGGGGCAGGGCCCTGAAGCTTTCTTT

V: TRBV14
D: TRBD1
size: .
J: TRBJ2-1
CDR3: CASSQTGGSYNEQFF
DNA: TGTGCCAGCAGCCAAACAGGGGGGTCCTACAATGAGCAGTTCTTC

V: TRBV29-1
D: .
size: .
J: TRBJ2-1
CDR3: CSVESGINNEQFF
DNA: TGCAGCGTTGAGTCGGGAATAAACAATGAGCAGTTCTTC

V: TRBV5-1
D: .
size: .
J: TRBJ2-7
CDR3: CASSLARGDLLRTYEQYF
DNA: TGCGCCAGCAGCTTGGCCAGGGGAGATCTTTTACGGACCTACGAGCAGTACTTC

V: TRBV7-9
D: .
size: .
J: TRBJ1-4
CDR3: CASSHGFASTNEKLFF
DNA: TGTGCCAGCAGCCACGGTTTCGCGTCAACTAATGAAAAACTGTTTTTT

V: TRBV5-6
D: .
size: .
J: TRBJ1-4
CDR3: CASSLGQVATNEKLFF
DNA: TGTGCCAGCAGCTTGGGGCAGGTCGCAACTAATGAAAAACTGTTTTTT

V: TRBV10-3
D: TRBD1
size: .
J: TRBJ2-7
CDR3: CAISESLRGMYEQYF
DNA: TGTGCCATCAGTGAGTCGCTCAGGGGGATGTACGAGCAGTACTTC

V: TRBV7-3
D: TRBD2
size: .
J: TRBJ2-1
CDR3: CASSLGFRELAVGDEQFF
DNA: TGTGCCAGCAGCTTAGGTTTCCGTGAACTAGCGGTGGGGGATGAGCAGTTCTTC

V: TRBV9
D: TRBD1
size: .
J: TRBJ1-3
CDR3: CASSLQMTDRGDTIYF
DNA: TGTGCCAGCAGCCTTCAAATGACAGACAGGGGAGACACCATATATTTT

V: TRBV28
D: TRBD1
size: .
J: TRBJ1-1
CDR3: CASISQDRANTEAFF
DNA: TGTGCCAGCATTTCCCAGGACAGGGCGAACACTGAAGCTTTCTTT

V: TRBV2
D: TRBD1
size: .
J: TRBJ1-1
CDR3: CALQGDTEAFF
DNA: TGTGCCCTACAGGGGGACACTGAAGCTTTCTTT

V: TRBV28
D: .
size: .
J: TRBJ1-5
CDR3: CASTGFSNQPQHF
DNA: TGTGCCAGCACAGGGTTTAGCAATCAGCCCCAGCATTTT

V: TRBV7-8
D: .
size: .
J: TRBJ1-4
CDR3: CASSNRDGGANEKLFF
DNA: TGTGCCAGCAGCAACCGGGACGGGGGAGCTAATGAAAAACTGTTTTTT

V: TRBV19
D: .
size: .
J: TRBJ1-1
CDR3: CASRDRSMNTEAFF
DNA: TGTGCCAGTAGGGACAGAAGCATGAACACTGAAGCTTTCTTT

V: TRBV20-1
D: .
size: once
J: TRBJ1-2
CDR3: CSAIIYGYTF
DNA: TGCAGTGCTATAATCTATGGCTACACCTTC

V: TRBV6-1
D: TRBD2
size: .
J: TRBJ2-7
CDR3: CASSAAGVPLAYEQYF
DNA: TGTGCCAGCAGTGCCGCGGGGGTCCCCCTAGCCTACGAGCAGTACTTC

V: TRBV5-1
D: TRBD1
size: .
J: TRBJ2-2
CDR3: CASSRKGQGADGELFF
DNA: TGCGCCAGCAGCAGAAAGGGACAGGGGGCTGACGGGGAGCTGTTTTTT

V: TRBV3-1/TRBV3-2
D: TRBD1
size: .
J: TRBJ1-1
CDR3: CASSPRGRGGRTEAFF
DNA: TGTGCCAGCAGCCCGAGGGGGCGGGGAGGAAGAACTGAAGCTTTCTTT

V: TRBV3-1/TRBV3-2
D: .
size: .
J: TRBJ1-5
CDR3: CASSQSGGRQPQHF
DNA: TGTGCCAGCAGCCAAAGTGGGGGCCGTCAGCCCCAGCATTTT

V: TRBV5-6
D: .
size: .
J: TRBJ2-2
CDR3: CASSSAGGNTGELFF
DNA: TGTGCCAGCAGCTCGGCCGGGGGAAACACCGGGGAGCTGTTTTTT

V: TRBV15
D: TRBD1
size: .
J: TRBJ2-7
CDR3: CATSRGGQGDEQYF
DNA: TGTGCCACCAGCAGAGGGGGACAGGGGGACGAGCAGTACTTC

V: TRBV7-9
D: TRBD1
size: few
J: TRBJ2-7
CDR3: CASSPGQSYEQYF
DNA: TGTGCCAGCAGCCCGGGACAGTCCTACGAGCAGTACTTC

V: TRBV7-4
D: .
size: once
J: TRBJ1-1
CDR3: CASSLGETEAFF
DNA: TGTGCCAGCAGCTTAGGAGAGACTGAAGCTTTCTTT

V: TRBV20-1
D: TRBD2
size: .
J: TRBJ2-3
CDR3: CSAPGGNTQYF
DNA: TGCAGTGCTCCCGGGGGGAATACGCAGTATTTT

V: TRBV20-1
D: .
size: .
J: TRBJ1-2
CDR3: CSASGTPGGYTF
DNA: TGCAGTGCTAGTGGGACCCCGGGGGGCTACACCTTC

V: TRBV10-3
D: TRBD2
size: .
J: TRBJ2-1
CDR3: CATHVGGGNEQFF
DNA: TGTGCCACACACGTGGGGGGGGGCAATGAGCAGTTCTTC

V: TRBV5-6
D: TRBD2
size: .
J: TRBJ2-1
CDR3: CASSFKRGAYNEQFF
DNA: TGTGCCAGCAGCTTCAAGCGGGGGGCGTACAATGAGCAGTTCTTC

V: TRBV11-2
D: TRBD2
size: few
J: TRBJ2-1
CDR3: CASRSGLAGRAYNEQFF
DNA: TGTGCCAGCAGATCTGGACTAGCGGGGCGCGCCTACAATGAGCAGTTCTTC

V: TRBV9
D: .
size: .
J: TRBJ1-1
CDR3: CASSVVESAGVAEAFF
DNA: TGTGCCAGCAGCGTAGTGGAATCGGCAGGGGTAGCTGAAGCTTTCTTT

V: TRBV6-5
D: TRBD1
size: .
J: TRBJ1-6
CDR3: CASSLEARGRGSPLHF
DNA: TGTGCCAGCAGTTTAGAGGCGAGGGGGCGCGGTTCACCCCTCCACTTT

V: TRBV6-6
D: TRBD1
size: .
J: TRBJ1-2
CDR3: CASSREGPGQGKNGYTF
DNA: TGTGCCAGCAGTCGCGAGGGCCCTGGACAGGGGAAAAATGGCTACACCTTT

V: TRBV5-5
D: TRBD1
size: .
J: TRBJ1-5
CDR3: CASSFLPGQAIYQPQHF
DNA: TGTGCCAGCAGCTTTCTCCCGGGACAGGCTATTTATCAGCCCCAGCATTTT

V: TRBV4-1
D: TRBD1
size: .
J: TRBJ2-7
CDR3: CASSQVPGTGPYEQYF
DNA: TGCGCCAGCAGCCAAGTTCCCGGGACAGGGCCCTACGAGCAGTACTTC

V: TRBV19
D: TRBD2
size: .
J: TRBJ2-1
CDR3: CASSIAAGGTEQFF
DNA: TGTGCCAGTAGTATTGCGGCGGGGGGGACTGAGCAGTTCTTC

V: TRBV5-1
D: .
size: .
J: TRBJ2-7
CDR3: CASSENTGSTYEQYF
DNA: TGCGCCAGCAGCGAAAATACAGGGAGCACCTACGAGCAGTACTTC

V: TRBV28
D: TRBD1
size: .
J: TRBJ2-3
CDR3: CASSLETGIKDTQYF
DNA: TGTGCCAGCAGTTTAGAGACAGGGATTAAGGATACGCAGTATTTT

V: TRBV24-1
D: TRBD2
size: .
J: TRBJ2-1
CDR3: CATSDLKRGGREQFF
DNA: TGTGCCACCAGTGATTTGAAGCGGGGGGGCCGCGAGCAGTTCTTC

V: TRBV3-1/TRBV3-2
D: .
size: .
J: TRBJ1-1
CDR3: CASSHPDSEAFF
DNA: TGTGCCAGCAGCCACCCGGACAGTGAAGCTTTCTTT

V: TRBV18
D: TRBD1
size: .
J: TRBJ2-7
CDR3: CASSPRTGAYEQYF
DNA: TGTGCCAGCTCACCCAGGACAGGGGCCTACGAGCAGTACTTC

V: TRBV4-1
D: .
size: .
J: TRBJ2-7
CDR3: CASRGAGDEQYF
DNA: TGCGCCAGCAGGGGAGCAGGGGACGAGCAGTACTTC

V: TRBV14
D: TRBD1
size: .
J: TRBJ1-2
CDR3: CASRETGGGYGYTF
DNA: TGTGCCAGCAGGGAAACAGGGGGCGGCTATGGCTACACCTTC